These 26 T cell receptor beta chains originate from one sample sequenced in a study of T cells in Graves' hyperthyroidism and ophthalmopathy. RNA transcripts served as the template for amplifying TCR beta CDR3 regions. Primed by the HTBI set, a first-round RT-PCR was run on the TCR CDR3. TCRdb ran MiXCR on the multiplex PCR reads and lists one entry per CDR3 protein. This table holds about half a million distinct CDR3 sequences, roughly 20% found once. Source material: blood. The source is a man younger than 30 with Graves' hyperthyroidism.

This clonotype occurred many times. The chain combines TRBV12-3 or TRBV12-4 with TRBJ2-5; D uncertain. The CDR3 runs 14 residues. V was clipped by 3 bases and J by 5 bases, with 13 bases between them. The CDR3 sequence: CASSLTPTPETQYF. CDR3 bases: TGTGCCAGCAGTTTGACTCCGACACCGGAGACCCAGTACTTC.

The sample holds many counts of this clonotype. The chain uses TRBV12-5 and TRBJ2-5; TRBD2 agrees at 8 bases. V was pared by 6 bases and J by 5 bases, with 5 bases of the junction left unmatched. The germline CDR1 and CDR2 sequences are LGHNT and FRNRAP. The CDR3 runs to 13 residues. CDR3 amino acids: CASGSSGGETQYF. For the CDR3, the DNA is TGTGCTAGTGGATCCTCGGGGGGGGAGACCCAGTACTTC.

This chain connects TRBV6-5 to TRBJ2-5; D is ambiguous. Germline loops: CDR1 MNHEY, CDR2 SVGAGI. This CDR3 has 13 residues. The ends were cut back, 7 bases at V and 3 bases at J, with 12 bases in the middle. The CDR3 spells CASTLGLEETQYF. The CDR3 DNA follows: TGTGCCAGCACCTTGGGTTTGGAAGAGACCCAGTACTTC.

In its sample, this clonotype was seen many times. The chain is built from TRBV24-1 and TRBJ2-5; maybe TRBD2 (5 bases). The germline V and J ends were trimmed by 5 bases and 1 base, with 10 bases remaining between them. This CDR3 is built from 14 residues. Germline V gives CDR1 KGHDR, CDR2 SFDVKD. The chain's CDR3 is CATSGRSSQETQYF. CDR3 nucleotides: TGTGCCACCAGTGGGAGGTCCTCCCAAGAGACCCAGTACTTC.

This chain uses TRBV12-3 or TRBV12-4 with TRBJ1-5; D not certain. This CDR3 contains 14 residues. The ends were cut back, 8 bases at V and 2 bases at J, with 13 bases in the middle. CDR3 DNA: TGTGCCAGCCGAGCTTCAGTGGGCAATCAGCCCCAGCATTTT. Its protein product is CASRASVGNQPQHF.

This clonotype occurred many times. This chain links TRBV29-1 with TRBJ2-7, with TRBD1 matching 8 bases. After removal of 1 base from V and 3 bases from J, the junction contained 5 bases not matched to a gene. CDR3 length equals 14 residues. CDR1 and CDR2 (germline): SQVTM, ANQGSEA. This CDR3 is CSVEGQDRDYEQYF. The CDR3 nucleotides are TGCAGCGTTGAAGGGCAGGACAGGGACTACGAGCAGTACTTC.

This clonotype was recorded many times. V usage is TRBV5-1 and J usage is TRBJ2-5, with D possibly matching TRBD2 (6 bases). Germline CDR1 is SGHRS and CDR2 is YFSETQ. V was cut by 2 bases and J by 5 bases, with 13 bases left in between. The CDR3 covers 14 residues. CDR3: CASSFGEVMETQYF. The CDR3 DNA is TGCGCCAGCAGCTTCGGGGAGGTAATGGAGACCCAGTACTTC.

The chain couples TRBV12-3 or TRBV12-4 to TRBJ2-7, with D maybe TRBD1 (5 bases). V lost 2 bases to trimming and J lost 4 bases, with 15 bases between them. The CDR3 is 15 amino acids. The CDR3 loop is CASSLLDKNRYEQYF. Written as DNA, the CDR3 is TGTGCCAGCAGTTTATTAGACAAAAACAGGTACGAGCAGTACTTC.

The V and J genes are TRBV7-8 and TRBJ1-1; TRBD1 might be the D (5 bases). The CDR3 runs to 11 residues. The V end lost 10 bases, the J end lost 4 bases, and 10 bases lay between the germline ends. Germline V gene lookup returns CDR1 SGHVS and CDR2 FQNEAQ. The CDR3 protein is CATGGSTEAFF. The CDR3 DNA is TGTGCCACCGGGGGGTCCACTGAAGCTTTCTTT. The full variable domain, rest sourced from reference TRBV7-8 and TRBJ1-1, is GAGVSQSPRYKVAKRGQDVALRCDPISGHVSLFWYQQALGQGPEFLTYFQNEAQLDKSGLPSDRFFAERPEGSVSTLKIQRTQQEDSAVYLCATGGSTEAFFGQGTRLTVV.

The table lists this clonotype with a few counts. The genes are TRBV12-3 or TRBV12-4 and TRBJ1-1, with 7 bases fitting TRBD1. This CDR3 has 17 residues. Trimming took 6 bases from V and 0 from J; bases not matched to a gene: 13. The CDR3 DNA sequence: TGTGCCAGCAGACGCTACTGGACAGGAGCTATGAACACTGAAGCTTTCTTT. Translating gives CASRRYWTGAMNTEAFF.

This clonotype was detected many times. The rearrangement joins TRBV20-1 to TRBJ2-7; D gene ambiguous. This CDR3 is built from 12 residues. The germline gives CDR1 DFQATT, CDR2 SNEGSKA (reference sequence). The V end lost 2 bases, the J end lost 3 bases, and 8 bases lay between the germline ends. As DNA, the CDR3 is TGCAGTGCTAGAAGGCAGTTCTACGAGCAGTACTTC. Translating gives CSARRQFYEQYF.

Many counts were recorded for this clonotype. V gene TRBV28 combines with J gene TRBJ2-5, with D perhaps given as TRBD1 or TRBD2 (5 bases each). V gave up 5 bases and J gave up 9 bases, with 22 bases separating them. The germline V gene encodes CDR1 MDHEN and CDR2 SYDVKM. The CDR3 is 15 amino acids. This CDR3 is CASSQSGTPLGAQYF. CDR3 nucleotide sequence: TGTGCCAGCAGTCAATCCGGGACCCCCCTCGGGGCCCAGTACTTC.

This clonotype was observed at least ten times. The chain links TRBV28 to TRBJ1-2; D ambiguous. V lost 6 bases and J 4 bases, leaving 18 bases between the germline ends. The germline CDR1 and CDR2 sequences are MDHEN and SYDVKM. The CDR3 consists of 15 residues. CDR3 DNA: TGTGCCAGCAGACCTGACGGACGGGTTGGCTATGGCTACACCTTC. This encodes CASRPDGRVGYGYTF.

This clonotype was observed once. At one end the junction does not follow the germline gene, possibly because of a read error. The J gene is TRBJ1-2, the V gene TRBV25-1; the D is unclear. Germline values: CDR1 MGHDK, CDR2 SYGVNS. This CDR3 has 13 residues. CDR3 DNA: TGTGCCAGCAATGAAGTTGGGGTGGATGGCTACACCTTC. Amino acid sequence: CASNEVGVDGYTF.

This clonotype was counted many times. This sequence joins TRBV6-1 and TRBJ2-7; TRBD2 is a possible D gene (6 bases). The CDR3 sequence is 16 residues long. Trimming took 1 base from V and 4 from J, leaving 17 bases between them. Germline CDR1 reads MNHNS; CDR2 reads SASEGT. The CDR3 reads CASSEVAGTEGYEQYF. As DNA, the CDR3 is TGTGCCAGCAGTGAAGTCGCCGGGACTGAGGGGTACGAGCAGTACTTC.

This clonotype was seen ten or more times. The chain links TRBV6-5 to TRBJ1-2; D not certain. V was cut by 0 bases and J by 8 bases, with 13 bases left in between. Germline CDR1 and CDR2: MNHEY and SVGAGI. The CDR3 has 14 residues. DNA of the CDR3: TGTGCCAGCAGTTACTCCAAGGTTGTTCGAGGCTACACCTTC. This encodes CASSYSKVVRGYTF.

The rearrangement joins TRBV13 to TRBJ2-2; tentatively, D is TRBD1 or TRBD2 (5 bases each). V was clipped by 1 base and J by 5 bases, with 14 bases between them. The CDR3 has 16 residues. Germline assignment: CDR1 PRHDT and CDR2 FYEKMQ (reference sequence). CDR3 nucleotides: TGTGCCAGCAGCTTAGAAGGGGTCCGGAGGACCGGGGAGCTGTTTTTT. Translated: CASSLEGVRRTGELFF.

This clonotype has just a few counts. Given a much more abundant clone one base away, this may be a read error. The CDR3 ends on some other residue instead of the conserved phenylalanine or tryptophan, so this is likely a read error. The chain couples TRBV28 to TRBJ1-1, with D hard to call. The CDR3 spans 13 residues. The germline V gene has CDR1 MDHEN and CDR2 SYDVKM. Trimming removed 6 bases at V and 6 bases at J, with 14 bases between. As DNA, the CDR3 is TGTGCCAGCAGAGTGACTGTGGGCGCTGAAGCTTTCTCT. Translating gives CASRVTVGAEAFS.

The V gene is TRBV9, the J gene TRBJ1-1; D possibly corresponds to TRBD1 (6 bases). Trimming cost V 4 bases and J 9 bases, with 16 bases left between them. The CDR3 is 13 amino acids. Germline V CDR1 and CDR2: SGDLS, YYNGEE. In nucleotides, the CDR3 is TGTGCCAGCAGCATGACGGACAGCAGTAAAGCTTTCTTT. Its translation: CASSMTDSSKAFF.

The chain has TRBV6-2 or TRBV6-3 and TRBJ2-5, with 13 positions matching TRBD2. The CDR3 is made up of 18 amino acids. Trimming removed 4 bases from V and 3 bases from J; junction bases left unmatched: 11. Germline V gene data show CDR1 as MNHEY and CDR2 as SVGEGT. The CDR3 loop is CASSSLAGGVTGEETQYF. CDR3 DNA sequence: TGTGCCAGCAGTTCACTAGCGGGGGGGGTCACCGGGGAAGAGACCCAGTACTTC.

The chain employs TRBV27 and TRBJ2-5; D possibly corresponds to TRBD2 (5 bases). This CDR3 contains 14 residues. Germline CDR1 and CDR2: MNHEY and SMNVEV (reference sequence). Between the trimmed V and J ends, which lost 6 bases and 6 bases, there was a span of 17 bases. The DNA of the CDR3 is TGTGCCAGCAGCCTCGAGGGTACGGCGAAGACCCAGTACTTC. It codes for CASSLEGTAKTQYF.

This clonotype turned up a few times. CDR3 sequence (DNA): TGCAGTGCGGGGCCAGAAGGGGACCACGAGCAGTACTTC. Its protein product is CSAGPEGDHEQYF. The chain employs TRBV20-1 and TRBJ2-7; D may correspond to TRBD1 or TRBD2 (5 bases each). Trimming took 6 bases from V and 5 from J, leaving 17 bases between them. Germline-derived CDR1 and CDR2 are DFQATT and SNEGSKA (reference sequence). This CDR3 has 13 residues.

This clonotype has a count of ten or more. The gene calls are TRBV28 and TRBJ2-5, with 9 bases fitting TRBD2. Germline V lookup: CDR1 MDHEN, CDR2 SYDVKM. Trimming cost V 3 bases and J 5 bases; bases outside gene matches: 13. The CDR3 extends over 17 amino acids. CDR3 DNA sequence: TGTGCCAGCAGTTTGTGGCGGCGGGGGGGACGGACGGAGACCCAGTACTTC. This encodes CASSLWRRGGRTETQYF.

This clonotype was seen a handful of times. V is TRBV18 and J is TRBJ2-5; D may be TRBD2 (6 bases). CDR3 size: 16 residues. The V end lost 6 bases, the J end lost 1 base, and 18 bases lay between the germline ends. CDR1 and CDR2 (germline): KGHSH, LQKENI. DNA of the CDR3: TGTGCCAGCTCTTCCTCGGGACTCCCCGCCCAAGAGACCCAGTACTTC. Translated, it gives CASSSSGLPAQETQYF.

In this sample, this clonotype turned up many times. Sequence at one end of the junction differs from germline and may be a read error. The CDR3 loop is CASSQSNSKQPQHF. The CDR3 DNA is TGCGCCAGCAGCCAATCCAACAGCAAACAGCCCCAGCATTTT. The chain is built from TRBV4-1 and TRBJ1-5; D unresolved. This CDR3 spans 14 amino acids. Germline CDR1 and CDR2: MGHRA and YSYEKL.

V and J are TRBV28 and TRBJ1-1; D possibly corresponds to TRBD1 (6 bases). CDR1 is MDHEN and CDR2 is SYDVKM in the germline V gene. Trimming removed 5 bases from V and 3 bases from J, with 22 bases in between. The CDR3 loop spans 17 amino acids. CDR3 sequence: CASSPGAGGEGHTEAFF. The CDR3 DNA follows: TGTGCCAGCAGTCCGGGGGCGGGGGGCGAGGGGCACACTGAAGCTTTCTTT.